A selection of T cell receptor beta chains follows, all from one sample in a study of blood T cell repertoires in COVID-19. Sequencing was performed with immunoSEQ multiplex PCR; in TCRdb, only in-frame clones are kept and a portion is missing. The sample contains 150,000 or so clones, approximately 91% of which appear only once. The material sequenced was peripheral blood. The receptors here all came from a woman between 65 and 79 years old with acute or convalescent COVID-19. Each CDR3 is given with its conserved first and last residue. A D gene is named only where the DNA matches it firmly. Expanded clones get a size class; other rows say once, few or many, or leave the size out.

TRBV30	TRBD1	TRBJ2-3	-	TGTGCCTGGGGGGACAGGGGACTTCCAGATACGCAGTATTTT	CAWGDRGLPDTQYF
TRBV3-1/TRBV3-2	TRBD1	TRBJ2-2	-	TGTGCCAGCAGCCCCGAATTCGGTGGACAGGGTCGCACCGGGGAGCTGTTTTTT	CASSPEFGGQGRTGELFF
TRBV28	-	TRBJ1-1	-	TGTGCCAGCAGACCCCGGGGGAACACTGAAGCTTTCTTT	CASRPRGNTEAFF
TRBV19	-	TRBJ1-5	once	TGTGCCAGTAGTCCCGCTCCGGGTGGTCAGCCCCAGCATTTT	CASSPAPGGQPQHF
TRBV4-1	TRBD1	TRBJ1-2	-	TGCGCCAGCAGCCAGCGGACAGGGGCCGAGTATGGCTACACCTTC	CASSQRTGAEYGYTF
TRBV19	-	TRBJ1-5	-	TGTGCCAGTAAGCTCGGAAACAGGGCCGTTCAGCCCCAGCATTTT	CASKLGNRAVQPQHF
TRBV5-1	-	TRBJ2-7	-	TGCGCCAGCAGCCAACCAGGGGGGACCTACGAGCAGTACTTC	CASSQPGGTYEQYF
TRBV18	TRBD2	TRBJ2-4	-	TGTGCCAGCTCCCCCAACGCTCCGACTAGCGAATGGTCGGCCAAAAACATTCAGTACTTC	CASSPNAPTSEWSAKNIQYF
TRBV25-1	-	TRBJ1-6	-	TGTGCCAGCAGCGCCGGGGACATCCGCTATTCACCCCTCCACTTT	CASSAGDIRYSPLHF
TRBV9	-	TRBJ2-3	-	TGTGCCAGCAGCGTAGGTGGCAGCACAGATACGCAGTATTTT	CASSVGGSTDTQYF
TRBV2	TRBD1	TRBJ1-5	once	TGTGCCAGCCGAGGGGACAGGGCAGGCAATCAGCCCCAGCATTTT	CASRGDRAGNQPQHF
TRBV12-3/TRBV12-4	-	TRBJ1-5	-	TGTGCCAGCAGTTATCGGAGCGATCAGCCCCAGCATTTT	CASSYRSDQPQHF
TRBV19	TRBD2	TRBJ2-5	-	TGTGCCAGTAGTCGGACTAGCGGGGGGGAGGAGACCCAGTACTTC	CASSRTSGGEETQYF
TRBV2	-	TRBJ1-5	-	TGTGCCAGCCGCGGACAGTCGGGTCAGCCCCAGCATTTT	CASRGQSGQPQHF
TRBV7-6	-	TRBJ1-3	-	TGTGCCAGCAGCTTAGTTGGGGGGACTGGAAACACCATATATTTT	CASSLVGGTGNTIYF
TRBV9	TRBD1	TRBJ1-2	-	TGTGCCAGCAGCGTAGATGCCGACGGACAGGGCGACTATGGCTACACCTTC	CASSVDADGQGDYGYTF
TRBV5-4	-	TRBJ1-2	-	TGTGCCAGCAGCTTAGACCGGGGGAACGCTAACTATGGCTACACCTTC	CASSLDRGNANYGYTF
TRBV27	-	TRBJ1-6	-	TGTGCCAGCAGTCCCACCCCGGGGAATGGTTCACCCCTCCACTTT	CASSPTPGNGSPLHF
TRBV2	-	TRBJ1-1	-	TGTGCCAGCACAATGGACAGCAACACTGAAGCTTTCTTT	CASTMDSNTEAFF
TRBV7-2	TRBD2	TRBJ2-2	-	TGTGCCAGCAGCCGCCCGACGGGGGGGCACACCGGGGAGCTGTTTTTT	CASSRPTGGHTGELFF
TRBV11-2	-	TRBJ2-1	few	TGTGCCAGCAGCTTAAAAGGGAGCTCCTACAATGAGCAGTTCTTC	CASSLKGSSYNEQFF
TRBV6-5	-	TRBJ1-1	-	TGTGCCAGCAACCAGGGAGGGGGCACTGAAGCTTTCTTT	CASNQGGGTEAFF
TRBV28	-	TRBJ1-2	-	TGTGCCAGCAGCCCTTTGTGGACAGAAAACTATGGCTACACCTTC	CASSPLWTENYGYTF
TRBV7-9	-	TRBJ1-2	-	TGTGCCAGCAGCTTAGCTCCGGGACTGGGTAATGGAGGCTACACCTTC	CASSLAPGLGNGGYTF
TRBV7-9	TRBD2	TRBJ2-3	-	TGTGCCAGCAGCTCTCAGCGGGGGGGTTTAGATACGCAGTATTTT	CASSSQRGGLDTQYF
TRBV6-5	TRBD1	TRBJ2-6	-	TGTGCCAGCGACAGGGCTGGGGCCAACGTCCTGACTTTC	CASDRAGANVLTF
TRBV28	-	TRBJ1-2	-	TGTGCCAGCAGTCCCCCGGGTAGCAGGGATGGCTACACCTTC	CASSPPGSRDGYTF
TRBV6-1	-	TRBJ1-6	-	TGTGCCAGCAGTGAGTCCCAGGGGCTTGGTAATTCACCCCTCCACTTT	CASSESQGLGNSPLHF
TRBV6-6	TRBD1	TRBJ1-1	-	TGTGCCAGCAGAAAGACAGGGACGAACACTGAAGCTTTCTTT	CASRKTGTNTEAFF
TRBV28	-	TRBJ2-2	-	TGTGCCAGCAGTTTGGGGGGGGCGGGCACCGGGGAGCTGTTTTTT	CASSLGGAGTGELFF
TRBV29-1	-	TRBJ2-5	-	TGCAGCGTTGAGCCCCCCCGGACTATTAGGACCCAGTACTTC	CSVEPPRTIRTQYF
TRBV7-2	TRBD2	TRBJ2-5	-	TGTGCCAGCAGCTTGATAGGGACTAGCGGGGCCTTTTTCGGGGAGACCCAGTACTTC	CASSLIGTSGAFFGETQYF
TRBV5-1	-	TRBJ1-2	-	TGCGCCAGCAGCTTGGATGGGGCCAATGGCTACACCTTC	CASSLDGANGYTF
TRBV5-1	-	TRBJ2-3	-	TGCGCCAGCAGCTTGGGGGGCAGTGGTAGCACAGATACGCAGTATTTT	CASSLGGSGSTDTQYF